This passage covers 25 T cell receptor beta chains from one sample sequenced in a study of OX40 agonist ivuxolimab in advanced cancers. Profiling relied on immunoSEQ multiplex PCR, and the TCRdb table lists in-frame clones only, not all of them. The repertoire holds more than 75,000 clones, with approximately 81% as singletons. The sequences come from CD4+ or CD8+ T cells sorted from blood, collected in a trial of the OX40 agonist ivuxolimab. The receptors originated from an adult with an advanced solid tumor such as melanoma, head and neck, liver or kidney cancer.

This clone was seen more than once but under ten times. The CDR3 sequence is CASSATTGPGLNQPQHF. The DNA of the CDR3 is TGTGCCAGTAGTGCCACTACAGGGCCCGGGCTCAATCAGCCCCAGCATTTT. The rearrangement links TRBV19 to TRBJ1-5; perhaps TRBD1 as D (6 bases). Per germline, CDR1 LNHDA and CDR2 SQIVND (reference sequence). The CDR3 sequence is 17 residues long. The V end was cut by 5 bases, the J end by 3 bases, with 20 bases between.

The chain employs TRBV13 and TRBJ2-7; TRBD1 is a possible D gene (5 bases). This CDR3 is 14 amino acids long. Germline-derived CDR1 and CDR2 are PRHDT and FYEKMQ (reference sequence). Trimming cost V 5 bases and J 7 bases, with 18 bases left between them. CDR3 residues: CASSLQGGAGEQYV. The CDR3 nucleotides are TGTGCCAGCAGCCTCCAAGGTGGGGCCGGGGAGCAGTACGTC.

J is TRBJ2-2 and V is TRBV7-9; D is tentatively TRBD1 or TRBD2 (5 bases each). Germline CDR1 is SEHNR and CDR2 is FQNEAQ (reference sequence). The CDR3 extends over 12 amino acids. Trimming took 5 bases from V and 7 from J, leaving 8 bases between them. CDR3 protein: CASSRGGGELFF. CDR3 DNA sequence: TGTGCCAGCAGCCGGGGCGGCGGGGAGCTGTTTTTT.

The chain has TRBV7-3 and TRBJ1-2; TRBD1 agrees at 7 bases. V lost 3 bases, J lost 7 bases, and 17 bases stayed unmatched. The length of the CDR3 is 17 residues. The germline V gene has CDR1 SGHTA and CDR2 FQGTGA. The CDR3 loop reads CASSFLGPGQGGGGYTF. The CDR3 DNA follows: TGTGCCAGCAGCTTTTTGGGCCCTGGGCAGGGGGGCGGTGGCTACACCTTC.

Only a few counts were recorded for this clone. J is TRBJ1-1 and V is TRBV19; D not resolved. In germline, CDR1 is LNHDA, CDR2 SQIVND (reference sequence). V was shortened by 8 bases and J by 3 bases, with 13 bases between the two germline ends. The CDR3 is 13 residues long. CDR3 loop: CASSADTDTEAFF. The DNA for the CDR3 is TGTGCCAGTTCTGCCGACACCGACACTGAAGCTTTCTTT.

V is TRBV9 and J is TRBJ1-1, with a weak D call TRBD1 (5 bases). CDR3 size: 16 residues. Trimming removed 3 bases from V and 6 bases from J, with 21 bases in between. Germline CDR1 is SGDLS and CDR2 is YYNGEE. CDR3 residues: CASSDLSSGKSPEAFF. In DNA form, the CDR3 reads TGTGCCAGCAGCGACCTTTCCTCAGGGAAGTCCCCTGAAGCTTTCTTT.

This CDR3 is CASSLVAGTQETQYF. The CDR3 DNA is TGCGCCAGCAGCTTGGTCGCAGGCACCCAAGAGACCCAGTACTTC. J is TRBJ2-5 and V is TRBV5-1; D uncertain. The CDR3 covers 15 residues. Trimming pared 0 bases from V and 1 base from J, leaving 10 bases between. The germline CDR1 and CDR2 sequences are SGHRS and YFSETQ.

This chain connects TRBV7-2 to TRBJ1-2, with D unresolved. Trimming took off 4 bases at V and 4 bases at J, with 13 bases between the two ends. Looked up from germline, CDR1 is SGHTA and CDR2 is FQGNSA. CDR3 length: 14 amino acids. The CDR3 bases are TGTGCCAGCAGCTCCCCGACACTTAGCTATGGCTACACCTTC. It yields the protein CASSSPTLSYGYTF.

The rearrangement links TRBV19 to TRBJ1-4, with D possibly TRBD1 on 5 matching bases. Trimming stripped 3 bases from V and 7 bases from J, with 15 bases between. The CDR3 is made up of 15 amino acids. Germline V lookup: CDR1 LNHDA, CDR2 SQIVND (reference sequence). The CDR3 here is CASSMSPGLTEKLFF. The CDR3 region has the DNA TGTGCCAGTAGTATGTCACCAGGGCTTACTGAAAAACTGTTTTTT.

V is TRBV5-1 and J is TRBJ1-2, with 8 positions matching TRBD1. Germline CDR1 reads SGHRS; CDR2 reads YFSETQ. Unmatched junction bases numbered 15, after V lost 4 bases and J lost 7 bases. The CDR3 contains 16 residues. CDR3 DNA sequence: TGCGCCAGCAGCATAACCGGTGGGCAGGGGGCTGGTGGCTACACCTTC. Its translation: CASSITGGQGAGGYTF.

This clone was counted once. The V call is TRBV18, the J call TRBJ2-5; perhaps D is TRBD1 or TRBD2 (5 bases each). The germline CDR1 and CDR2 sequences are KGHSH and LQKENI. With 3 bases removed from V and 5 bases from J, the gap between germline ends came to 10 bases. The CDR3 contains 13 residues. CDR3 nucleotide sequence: TGTGCCAGCTCACCGGGGGAAGGGGAGACCCAGTACTTC. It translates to CASSPGEGETQYF.

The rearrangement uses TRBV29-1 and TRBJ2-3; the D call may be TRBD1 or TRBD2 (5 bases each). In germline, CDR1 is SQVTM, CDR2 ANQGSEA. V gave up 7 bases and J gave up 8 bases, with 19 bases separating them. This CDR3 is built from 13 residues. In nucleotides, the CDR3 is TGCAGCGGTCTTACCGGACTGAGGGGTACGCAGTATTTT. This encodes CSGLTGLRGTQYF.

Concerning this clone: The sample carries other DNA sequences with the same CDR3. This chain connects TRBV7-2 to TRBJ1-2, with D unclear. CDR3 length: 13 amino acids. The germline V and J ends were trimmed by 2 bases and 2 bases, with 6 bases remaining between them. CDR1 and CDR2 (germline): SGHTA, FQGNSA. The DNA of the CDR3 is TGTGCCAGCAGCTTACAAGGGAACTATGGCTACACCTTC. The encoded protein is CASSLQGNYGYTF.

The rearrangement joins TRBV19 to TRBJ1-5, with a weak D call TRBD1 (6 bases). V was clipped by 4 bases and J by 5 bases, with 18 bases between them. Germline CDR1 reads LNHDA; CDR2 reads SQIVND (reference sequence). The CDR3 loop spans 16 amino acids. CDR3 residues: CASSTARAGVDQPQHF. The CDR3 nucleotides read TGTGCCAGTAGTACCGCTCGGGCAGGGGTGGATCAGCCCCAGCATTTT.

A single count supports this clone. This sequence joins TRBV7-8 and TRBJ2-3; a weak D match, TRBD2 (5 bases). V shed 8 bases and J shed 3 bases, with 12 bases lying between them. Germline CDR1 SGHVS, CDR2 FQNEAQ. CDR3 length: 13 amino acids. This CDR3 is CASSGYLTDTQYF. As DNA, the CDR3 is TGTGCCAGCTCGGGATATCTTACAGATACGCAGTATTTT.

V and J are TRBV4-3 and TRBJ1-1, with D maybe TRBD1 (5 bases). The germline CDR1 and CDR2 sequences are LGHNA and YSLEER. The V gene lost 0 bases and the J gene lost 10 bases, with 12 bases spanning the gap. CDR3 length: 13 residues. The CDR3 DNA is TGCGCCAGCAGCCAAGATTTCGGGGCCGCAGCTTTCTTT. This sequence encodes CASSQDFGAAAFF.

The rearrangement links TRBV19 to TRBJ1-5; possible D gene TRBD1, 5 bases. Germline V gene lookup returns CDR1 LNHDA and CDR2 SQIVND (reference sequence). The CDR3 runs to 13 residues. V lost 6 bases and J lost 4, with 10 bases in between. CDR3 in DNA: TGTGCCAGTAGCCACCGGGGGAATCAGCCCCAGCATTTT. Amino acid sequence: CASSHRGNQPQHF.

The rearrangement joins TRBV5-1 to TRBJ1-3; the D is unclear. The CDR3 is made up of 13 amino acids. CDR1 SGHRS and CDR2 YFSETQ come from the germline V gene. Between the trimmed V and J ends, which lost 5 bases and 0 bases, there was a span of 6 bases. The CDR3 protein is CASRRDSGNTIYF. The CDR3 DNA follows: TGCGCCAGCAGAAGGGACTCTGGAAACACCATATATTTT.

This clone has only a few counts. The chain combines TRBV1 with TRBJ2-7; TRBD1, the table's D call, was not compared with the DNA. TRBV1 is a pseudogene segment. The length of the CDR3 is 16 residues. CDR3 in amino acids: CTSILIRTELLGEQYF. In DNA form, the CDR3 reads TGCACCAGCATACTGATCCGGACAGAACTACTGGGCGAGCAGTACTTC.

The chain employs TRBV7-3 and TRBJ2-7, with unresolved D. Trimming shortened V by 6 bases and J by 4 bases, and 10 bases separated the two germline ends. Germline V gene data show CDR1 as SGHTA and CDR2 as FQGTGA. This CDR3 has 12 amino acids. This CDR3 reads CASRRYSYEQYV. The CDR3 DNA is TGTGCCAGCAGGCGCTACTCGTACGAGCAGTACGTC.

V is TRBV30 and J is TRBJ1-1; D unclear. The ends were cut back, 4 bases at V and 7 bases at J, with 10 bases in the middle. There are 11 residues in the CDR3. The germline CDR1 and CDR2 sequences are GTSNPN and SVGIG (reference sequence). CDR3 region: CAWTRGFEAFF. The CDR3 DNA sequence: TGTGCCTGGACCAGAGGTTTTGAAGCTTTCTTT.

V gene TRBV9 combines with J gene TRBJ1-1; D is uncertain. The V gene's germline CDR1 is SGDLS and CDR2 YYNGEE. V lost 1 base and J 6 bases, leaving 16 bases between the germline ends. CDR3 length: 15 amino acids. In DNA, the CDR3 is TGTGCCAGCAGCGTACACAACACCGTTGGCGCTGAAGCTTTCTTT. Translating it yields CASSVHNTVGAEAFF.

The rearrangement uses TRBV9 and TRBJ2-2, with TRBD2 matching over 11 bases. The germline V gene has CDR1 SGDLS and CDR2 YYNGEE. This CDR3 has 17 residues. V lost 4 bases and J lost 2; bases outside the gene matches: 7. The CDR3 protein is CASSPTGTSGNTGELFF. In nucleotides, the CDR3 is TGTGCCAGCAGCCCAACCGGGACTAGCGGAAACACCGGGGAGCTGTTTTTT.

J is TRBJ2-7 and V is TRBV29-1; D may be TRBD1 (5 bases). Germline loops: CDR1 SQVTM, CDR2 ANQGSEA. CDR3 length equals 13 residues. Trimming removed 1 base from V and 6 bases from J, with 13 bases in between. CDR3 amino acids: CSVEVWQGVEQYF. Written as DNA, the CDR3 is TGCAGCGTTGAAGTGTGGCAGGGCGTCGAGCAGTACTTC.

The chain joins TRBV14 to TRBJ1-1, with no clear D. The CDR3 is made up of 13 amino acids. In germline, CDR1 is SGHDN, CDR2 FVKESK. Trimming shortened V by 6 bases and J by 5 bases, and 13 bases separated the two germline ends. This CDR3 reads CASRRGGRTEAFF. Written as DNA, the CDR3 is TGTGCCAGCAGACGAGGCGGGAGGACTGAAGCTTTCTTT.